A single T cell receptor (beta chain) is shown here with its context. The germline gene is not matched at one end of the junction; a read error may be the cause. This entry comes from a study of memory CD4+ T cells and cytomegalovirus serostatus. Study-wide background: Of the healthy Belgian adults, nine or ten were CMV seropositive and about 24 seronegative.

TCRdb's copy holds only in-frame clones and misses some; the assay was immunoSEQ multiplex PCR. The table shows 40,000 to 55,000 clones, with around 80% occurring only once. CDR1 is SSHAT, CDR2 FNYEAQ, per germline (reference sequence). The CDR3 totals 13 residues. Single viable CD3+CD4+CD8-CD45RO+ cells were sorted as the memory CD4+ T cells. The receptor comes from an adult in good health and CMV-seronegative. The sequenced sample consisted of memory CD4+ T cells from blood. V and J are TRBV7-7 and TRBJ2-4, with no clear D. Here the CDR3 DNA reads TGTGCTAGCAGCTTGTGGGGAAGTGACATTCAGTACTTC. Translating it yields CASSLWGSDIQYF.